Below, 29 T cell receptor beta chains from the same sample are listed, as sequenced in a study of T cells in narcolepsy. Only in-frame clones appear in the TCRdb table, and some are missing; sequencing was by immunoSEQ multiplex PCR. The table includes about 24,000 clones, almost 85% detected once. Sequenced material: memory (CD45RA-) CD4+ T cells from blood. Source of these receptors: a human donor in good health.

The gene calls are TRBV5-4 and TRBJ2-3, with D perhaps matching TRBD1 or TRBD2 (6 bases each). Germline CDR1 and CDR2: SGHNT and YYREEE (reference sequence). The CDR3 totals 15 residues. V shed 4 bases and J shed 8 bases, with 20 bases lying between them. CDR3 DNA: TGTGCCAGCAGCCCCCGGCGGTTAGGGGGAGGTACGCAGTATTTT. It yields the protein CASSPRRLGGGTQYF.

This clone was detected a few times. The chain has TRBV5-4 and TRBJ2-2; 7 bases match TRBD1. The V segment lost 4 bases and the J segment 1 base; nucleotides outside the gene matches: 7. This CDR3 spans 16 amino acids. Germline CDR1 reads SGHNT; CDR2 reads YYREEE (reference sequence). The CDR3 is CASSPKRTGNTGELFF. As DNA, the CDR3 is TGTGCCAGCAGCCCTAAACGGACAGGGAACACCGGGGAGCTGTTTTTT.

This sequence joins TRBV19 and TRBJ1-5; the D is unclear. From germline, CDR1 is LNHDA and CDR2 SQIVND (reference sequence). Trimming cost V 8 bases and J 0 bases, with 5 bases left between them. This CDR3 is 12 amino acids long. CDR3 region: CASSDSNQPQHF. The DNA for the CDR3 is TGTGCCAGTTCAGATAGCAATCAGCCCCAGCATTTT.

J is TRBJ2-2 and V is TRBV29-1; D might be TRBD1 or TRBD2, each matching 6 bases. V gave up 1 base and J gave up 4 bases, with 22 bases separating them. CDR3 length: 18 amino acids. Germline loops: CDR1 SQVTM, CDR2 ANQGSEA. The chain's CDR3 is CSVEGAGSRGGGTGELFF. For the CDR3, the DNA is TGCAGCGTTGAAGGGGCCGGGAGCAGGGGTGGGGGCACCGGGGAGCTGTTTTTT.

The chain employs TRBV11-2 and TRBJ1-5; 12 nucleotides align to TRBD1. Germline V CDR1 and CDR2: SGHAT, FQNNGV. The CDR3 runs to 19 residues. After removal of 5 bases from V and 1 base from J, the junction contained 12 bases not matched to a gene. The CDR3 bases are TGTGCCAGCAGCCCGAGTCCCGGGACAGGGGGCTTGAGCAATCAGCCCCAGCATTTT. Translating gives CASSPSPGTGGLSNQPQHF.

The CDR3 DNA reads as TGCGCCAGCAGCTTGGAGGCAGGCCGAGGCGGCTACACCTTC. This codes for CASSLEAGRGGYTF. The V gene is TRBV5-1, the J gene TRBJ1-2; D is ambiguous. V was clipped by 0 bases and J by 8 bases, with 14 bases between them. CDR3 length equals 14 residues. Germline assignment: CDR1 SGHRS and CDR2 YFSETQ. Combining the CDR3 with reference TRBV5-1 and TRBJ1-2 gives the whole variable domain KAGVTQTPRYLIKTRGQQVTLSCSPISGHRSVSWYQQTPGQGLQFLFEYFSETQRNKGNFPGRFSGRQFSNSRSEMNVSTLELGDSALYLCASSLEAGRGGYTFGSGTRLTVV.

This chain connects TRBV30 to TRBJ1-1; possibly TRBD1 for D (5 bases). This CDR3 is 12 amino acids long. Trimming removed 4 bases from V and 7 bases from J, with 13 bases in between. The germline gives CDR1 GTSNPN, CDR2 SVGIG (reference sequence). In DNA, the CDR3 is TGTGCCTGGACACGGGGCCCGCGTGAAGCTTTCTTT. Its translation is CAWTRGPREAFF.

J is TRBJ2-1 and V is TRBV5-6; TRBD2 aligns across 10 bases. The CDR3 is made up of 16 amino acids. The V and J ends lost 4 bases and 0 bases, in that order; junction bases with no gene match: 4. CDR1 is SGHDT and CDR2 is YYEEEE in the germline V gene. As DNA, the CDR3 is TGTGCCAGCAGCGAAGCGGGAGGGCCCTCCTACAATGAGCAGTTCTTC. Its translation: CASSEAGGPSYNEQFF.

The V call is TRBV2, the J call TRBJ2-3; possible D gene TRBD2, 5 bases. Trimming pared 4 bases from V and 7 bases from J, leaving 15 bases between. The CDR3 sequence is 14 residues long. Germline V gene lookup returns CDR1 SNHLY and CDR2 FYNNEI. DNA of the CDR3: TGTGCCAGCAGTGGAGGCGGCCCGGGATATACGCAGTATTTT. It is translated as CASSGGGPGYTQYF. Full variable domain (missing parts from reference TRBV2 and TRBJ2-3): EPEVTQTPSHQVTQMGQEVILRCVPISNHLYFYWYRQILGQKVEFLVSFYNNEISEKSEIFDDQFSVERPDGSNFTLKIRSTKLEDSAMYFCASSGGGPGYTQYFGPGTRLTVL.

CDR3 residues: CASSVAATSSTDTQYF. The CDR3, as DNA: TGTGCCAGCAGCGTAGCTGCGACATCCAGCACAGATACGCAGTATTTT. The genes are TRBV9 and TRBJ2-3; the D is unclear. Between the trimmed V and J ends, which lost 0 bases and 0 bases, there was a span of 11 bases. The CDR3 totals 16 residues. Germline-derived CDR1 and CDR2 are SGDLS and YYNGEE. Together with reference TRBV9 and TRBJ2-3, the CDR3 gives the full variable domain: DSGVTQTPKHLITATGQRVTLRCSPRSGDLSVYWYQQSLDQGLQFLIQYYNGEERAKGNILERFSAQQFPDLHSELNLSSLELGDSALYFCASSVAATSSTDTQYFGPGTRLTVL.

The gene calls are TRBV19 and TRBJ2-7; a weak D match, TRBD1 (6 bases). CDR1 and CDR2 (germline): LNHDA, SQIVND (reference sequence). The CDR3 loop spans 15 amino acids. The V end was cut by 9 bases, the J end by 1 base, with 19 bases between. CDR3 coding DNA: TGTGCCAGCTCAGGGGCGAGGGACGGATCCTACGAGCAGTACTTC. It specifies CASSGARDGSYEQYF.

The gene calls are TRBV9 and TRBJ2-1; TRBD1 matches 7 bases. V was pared by 1 base and J by 4 bases, with 11 bases of the junction left unmatched. This CDR3 spans 17 amino acids. Germline lookup yields CDR1 SGDLS and CDR2 YYNGEE. DNA of the CDR3: TGTGCCAGCAGCGTATTGGACAGCAGGGGGATTTACAATGAGCAGTTCTTC. Its translation: CASSVLDSRGIYNEQFF.

The V call is TRBV2, the J call TRBJ2-1, with 10 bases fitting TRBD2. V gave up 6 bases and J gave up 4 bases; unmatched junction bases: 6. This CDR3 contains 15 residues. Germline lookup yields CDR1 SNHLY and CDR2 FYNNEI. CDR3 loop: CASRATSGDYNEQFF. The CDR3 DNA reads TGTGCCAGCAGAGCCACTAGCGGGGATTACAATGAGCAGTTCTTC.

The rearrangement joins TRBV9 to TRBJ1-4; D ambiguous. The V and J ends lost 4 bases and 4 bases respectively, with 11 bases between them. Germline V lookup: CDR1 SGDLS, CDR2 YYNGEE. This CDR3 is built from 14 residues. The CDR3 sequence: CASSPRDFNEKLFF. DNA of the CDR3: TGTGCCAGCAGCCCCCGGGATTTTAATGAAAAACTGTTTTTT.

The rearrangement links TRBV12-2 to TRBJ1-2; TRBD1, the table's D call, lacks a check against the DNA. TRBV12-2 is a listed pseudogene. This CDR3 is built from 18 residues. The CDR3 DNA reads TGTGCAAGTCGCTTTTTGGGGACCAGGAACAGGGTCAACTATGGCTACACCTTC. Its protein product is CASRFLGTRNRVNYGYTF.

The rearrangement links TRBV7-2 to TRBJ2-5, with D hard to call. This CDR3 has 11 amino acids. Per the germline V gene, CDR1 is SGHTA and CDR2 is FQGNSA. The V and J ends lost 0 bases and 5 bases respectively, with 1 base between them. CDR3 sequence: CASSLAETQYF. CDR3 nucleotides: TGTGCCAGCAGCTTAGCGGAGACCCAGTACTTC. The whole variable domain, filled in from reference TRBV7-2 and TRBJ2-5, reads GAGVSQSPSNKVTEKGKDVELRCDPISGHTALYWYRQSLGQGLEFLIYFQGNSAPDKSGLPSDRFSAERTGGSVSTLTIQRTQQEDSAVYLCASSLAETQYFGPGTRLLVL.

The chain is built from TRBV6-1 and TRBJ1-2; no reliable D call. Germline lookup yields CDR1 MNHNS and CDR2 SASEGT. Trimming took 2 bases from V and 3 from J, leaving 7 bases between them. The CDR3 loop spans 13 amino acids. CDR3 sequence: CASSETRDYGYTF. The CDR3 nucleotides read TGTGCCAGCAGTGAAACGAGGGACTATGGCTACACCTTC.

CDR3 DNA: TGTGCCAGCAGCAAGGAGGGGGGGACTAGCGGGAGGGCCTCGGGCACCGGGGAGCTGTTTTTT. This encodes CASSKEGGTSGRASGTGELFF. This chain uses TRBV21-1 with TRBJ2-2; the table's TRBD2 call for D was not verified on the DNA. TRBV21-1 is a documented pseudogene. The CDR3 consists of 21 residues.

V usage is TRBV11-2 and J usage is TRBJ2-7; 14 positions match TRBD2. CDR1 is SGHAT, CDR2 FQNNGV, per germline. CDR3 length: 15 amino acids. Losses at the gene ends were 3 bases for V and 5 bases for J; bases not matched to a gene: 3. The CDR3 DNA follows: TGTGCCAGCAGCTTGGGACTAGCGGGAGCCCACGAGCAGTACTTC. Translation: CASSLGLAGAHEQYF.

V and J are TRBV27 and TRBJ2-7; 10 bases are a match to TRBD2. Germline V gene data show CDR1 as MNHEY and CDR2 as SMNVEV (reference sequence). V lost 6 bases, J lost 3 bases, and 8 bases stayed unmatched. The CDR3 is 15 amino acids. CDR3 protein: CASRNRTSGHYEQYF. For the CDR3, the DNA is TGTGCCAGCAGAAACCGGACTAGCGGACACTACGAGCAGTACTTC.

The chain combines TRBV7-8 with TRBJ2-7; 9 bases are shared with TRBD1. The CDR3 contains 16 residues. V dropped 0 bases and J dropped 6; count of bases not matched to a gene: 9. Per the germline V gene, CDR1 is SGHVS and CDR2 is FQNEAQ. CDR3 sequence reads: CASSLARGDRAPEQYF. CDR3 DNA: TGTGCCAGCAGCTTAGCTAGGGGGGACAGGGCTCCCGAGCAGTACTTC. Variable domain in full (rest from reference TRBV7-8 and TRBJ2-7): GAGVSQSPRYKVAKRGQDVALRCDPISGHVSLFWYQQALGQGPEFLTYFQNEAQLDKSGLPSDRFFAERPEGSVSTLKIQRTQQEDSAVYLCASSLARGDRAPEQYFGPGTRLTVT.

The V gene is TRBV5-4, the J gene TRBJ1-2; TRBD1 might be the D (5 bases). CDR3 length: 13 residues. Trimming took 0 bases from V and 7 from J, leaving 10 bases between them. CDR1 and CDR2 (germline): SGHNT, YYREEE (reference sequence). CDR3 sequence: CASSLGRGSGYTF. The CDR3 DNA reads TGTGCCAGCAGCTTGGGGCGGGGGTCTGGCTACACCTTC.

The gene calls are TRBV9 and TRBJ1-2; 9 positions match TRBD1. Trimming cost V 3 bases and J 4 bases; bases outside gene matches: 7. CDR3 length: 15 amino acids. Germline V gives CDR1 SGDLS, CDR2 YYNGEE. The CDR3: CASSEGDRVSYGYTF. In DNA form, the CDR3 reads TGTGCCAGCAGCGAAGGGGACAGGGTTTCCTATGGCTACACCTTC.

The J gene is TRBJ2-7, the V gene TRBV11-3; D gene unclear. The CDR3 is made up of 12 amino acids. CDR1 is SGHNT and CDR2 is YENEEA in the germline V gene. The V end lost 5 bases, the J end lost 4 bases, and 9 bases lay between the germline ends. CDR3 nucleotide sequence: TGTGCCAGCAGCCCCACCGGTTACGAGCAGTACTTC. Protein sequence: CASSPTGYEQYF.

This sequence joins TRBV7-9 and TRBJ1-3; D possibly corresponds to TRBD1 (6 bases). Germline V gene data show CDR1 as SEHNR and CDR2 as FQNEAQ (reference sequence). V was clipped by 5 bases and J by 3 bases, with 14 bases between them. This CDR3 spans 15 amino acids. As DNA, the CDR3 is TGTGCCAGCAGCCAAGATGCAGGGGTTGGAAACACCATATATTTT. It yields the protein CASSQDAGVGNTIYF.

CDR3 in amino acids: CASTVTGGSYEQYF. The CDR3 bases are TGTGCCAGCACCGTAACAGGGGGTTCCTACGAGCAGTACTTC. V usage is TRBV6-6 and J usage is TRBJ2-7, with 8 bases identical to TRBD1. The V gene's germline CDR1 is MNHNY and CDR2 SVGAGI (reference sequence). The V and J ends lost 7 bases and 1 base, in that order; junction bases with no gene match: 6. The CDR3 is 14 amino acids.

The V and J genes are TRBV5-1 and TRBJ2-7; no firm D call. Germline V lookup: CDR1 SGHRS, CDR2 YFSETQ. Trimming left V 2 bases short and J 5 bases short, with 14 bases between. This CDR3 is 14 amino acids long. For the CDR3, the DNA is TGCGCCAGCAGCTTCACACCGCTTAGGGACGAGCAGTACTTC. It translates to CASSFTPLRDEQYF.

J is TRBJ1-5 and V is TRBV7-8; 7 bases match TRBD1. CDR1 and CDR2 from the germline V gene are SGHVS and FQNEAQ. CDR3 length equals 16 residues. With 3 bases clipped from V and 1 base from J, the junction kept 6 bases outside the gene matches. CDR3 sequence reads: CASSFDRVGSNQPQHF. The CDR3 coding sequence is TGTGCCAGCAGCTTTGACAGGGTAGGAAGCAATCAGCCCCAGCATTTT.

DNA for the CDR3: TGTGCCAGCAGTGGGACTCCGGGGACCGGGGAGCTGTTTTTT. Amino acids: CASSGTPGTGELFF. This chain uses TRBV6-4 with TRBJ2-2; D may be TRBD2 (5 bases). Germline V lookup: CDR1 MRHNA, CDR2 SNTAGT. Trimming pared 4 bases from V and 5 bases from J, leaving 11 bases between. CDR3 length: 14 residues.